Sequencing of this T cell receptor (beta chain) was carried out in a study of shared clonotypes between healthy human individuals. Study-wide context: Those who served as donors were a couple of women and three men between the ages of 18 and 49.

As regards this clone: Its antigen is not identified.

General study points: There were few donors, and this limited the genetic and exposure-history diversity represented. Clonotypes which were not shared had lower generation probabilities than clonotypes that all four donors shared.

Libraries were prepared by immunoSEQ multiplex PCR; TCRdb keeps only in-frame clonotypes and omits some of them. The sample lists around 2.5 million clones; more than 85% were seen once. The CDR3 runs to 16 residues. Germline V CDR1 and CDR2: SGHRS, YFSETQ. V was trimmed by 1 base and J by 1 base, leaving 12 bases between them. The specimen sequenced was naive CD4+ T cells from PBMCs. This sample's subset: CD45RA+ positively selected. This rearrangement joins TRBV5-1 to TRBJ1-3; no definite D call. The clonotype comes from a man between 18 and 29 years old in good health. Some clones in this sample may be carry-over from other donors' samples. The CDR3 protein is CASSLLSAVSGNTIYF. The CDR3 DNA is TGCGCCAGCAGCTTGTTGTCGGCGGTTTCTGGAAACACCATATATTTT.